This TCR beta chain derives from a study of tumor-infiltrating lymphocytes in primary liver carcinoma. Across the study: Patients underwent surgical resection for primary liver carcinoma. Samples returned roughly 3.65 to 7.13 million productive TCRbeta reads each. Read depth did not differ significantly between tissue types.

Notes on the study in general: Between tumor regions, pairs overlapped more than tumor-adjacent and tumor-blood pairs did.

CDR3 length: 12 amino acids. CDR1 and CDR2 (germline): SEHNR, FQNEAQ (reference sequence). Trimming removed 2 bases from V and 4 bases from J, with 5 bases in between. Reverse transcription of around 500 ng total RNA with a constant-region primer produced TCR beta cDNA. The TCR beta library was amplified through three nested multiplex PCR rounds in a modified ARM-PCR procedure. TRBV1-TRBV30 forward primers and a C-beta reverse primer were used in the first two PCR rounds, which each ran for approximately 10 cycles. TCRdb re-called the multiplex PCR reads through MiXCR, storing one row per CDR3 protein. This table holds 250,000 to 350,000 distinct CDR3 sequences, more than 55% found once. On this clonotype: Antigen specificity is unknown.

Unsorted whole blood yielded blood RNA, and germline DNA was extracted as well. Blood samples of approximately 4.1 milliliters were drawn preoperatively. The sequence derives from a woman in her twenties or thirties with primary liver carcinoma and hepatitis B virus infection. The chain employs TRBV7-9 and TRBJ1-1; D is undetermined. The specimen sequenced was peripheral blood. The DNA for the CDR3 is TGTGCCAGCAGCTTAACGAGCACTGAAGCTTTCTTT. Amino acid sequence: CASSLTSTEAFF.